The next 14 T cell receptor beta chains were all read from a single sample in a study of blood T cell repertoires in COVID-19. Assay used: immunoSEQ multiplex PCR; TCRdb lists only in-frame clones, some missing. The repertoire has 330,000 or so clones, more than 85% of them found once; the top ten carry under 20%. The sequencing input was PBMCs or T cells enriched from blood (not recorded which). The receptors derive from a young woman who had recovered from COVID-19.

The chain couples TRBV6-5 to TRBJ2-5, with 10 positions matching TRBD1. V was clipped by 7 bases and J by 9 bases; unmatched bases: 8. Germline V gene lookup returns CDR1 MNHEY and CDR2 SVGAGI. This CDR3 comprises 13 residues. The CDR3 spells CASTGTGALAQYF. The CDR3 nucleotides read TGTGCCAGCACCGGGACAGGGGCTCTGGCCCAGTACTTC.

The chain uses TRBV21-1 and TRBJ2-7; TRBD2, the D gene given by the table, was not confirmed from the DNA. TRBV21-1 is listed as a pseudogene. CDR3 length: 20 residues. The CDR3 DNA reads TGTGCCAGCAGCAAAAGTGGTCGCGGACCGAGGACTAGCGGGAACTACGAGCAGTACTTC. Protein: CASSKSGRGPRTSGNYEQYF.

This chain connects TRBV7-2 to TRBJ2-5, with TRBD1 matching over 8 bases. The germline gives CDR1 SGHTA, CDR2 FQGNSA. Trimming took 5 bases from V and 4 from J; bases not matched to a gene: 6. The CDR3 totals 14 residues. CDR3 bases: TGTGCCAGCAGCCTACTTGGACAGGGAGAGACCCAGTACTTC. Translating gives CASSLLGQGETQYF.

J is TRBJ1-4 and V is TRBV7-2, with TRBD1 matching over 8 bases. Germline loops: CDR1 SGHTA, CDR2 FQGNSA. The CDR3 totals 13 residues. V was clipped by 6 bases and J by 3 bases; unmatched bases: 0. This CDR3 is CASRTGANEKLFF. Here the CDR3 DNA reads TGTGCCAGCAGGACAGGGGCTAATGAAAAACTGTTTTTT.

The rearrangement uses TRBV27 and TRBJ1-5; TRBD1 matches at 10 bases. This CDR3 comprises 15 residues. Trimming removed 3 bases from V and 3 bases from J; junction bases left unmatched: 2. Germline CDR1 MNHEY, CDR2 SMNVEV (reference sequence). In nucleotides, the CDR3 is TGTGCCAGCAGTTTGGGACAGGGGTACAATCAGCCCCAGCATTTT. It yields the protein CASSLGQGYNQPQHF.

The gene calls are TRBV27 and TRBJ2-3; D not certain. There are 14 residues in the CDR3. From germline, CDR1 is MNHEY and CDR2 SMNVEV (reference sequence). V lost 0 bases and J lost 6, with 10 bases in between. The CDR3 coding sequence is TGTGCCAGCAGTTTATCGGGCGTCGTGGATACGCAGTATTTT. Its translation is CASSLSGVVDTQYF.

The chain carries TRBV28 and TRBJ1-3; D gene unclear. In germline, CDR1 is MDHEN, CDR2 SYDVKM. This CDR3 comprises 13 residues. Trimming removed 7 bases at V and 3 bases at J, with 10 bases between. The chain's CDR3 is CASTAGNGNTIYF. The CDR3 region has the DNA TGTGCCAGCACCGCGGGGAATGGAAACACCATATATTTT.

The chain links TRBV28 to TRBJ1-5; maybe TRBD1 (5 bases). V was cut by 6 bases and J by 4 bases, with 16 bases left in between. This CDR3 spans 15 amino acids. The germline V gene has CDR1 MDHEN and CDR2 SYDVKM. The CDR3, as DNA: TGTGCCAGCAGGTCCATGGAGGGGAAAAATCAGCCCCAGCATTTT. Residues: CASRSMEGKNQPQHF.

The chain recombines TRBV5-1 with TRBJ1-5; D not certain. Germline CDR1 and CDR2: SGHRS and YFSETQ. The CDR3 consists of 16 residues. The V and J ends lost 1 base and 0 bases respectively, with 11 bases between them. The DNA for the CDR3 is TGCGCCAGCAGCTTGTGGGCACACTTTAGCAATCAGCCCCAGCATTTT. Translated: CASSLWAHFSNQPQHF.

Details on this clone: Other nucleotide sequences from this sample produce the same CDR3. The chain uses TRBV4-3 and TRBJ2-3; D is ambiguous. Germline lookup yields CDR1 LGHNA and CDR2 YSLEER. Trimming cost V 0 bases and J 3 bases, with 4 bases left between them. The CDR3 is made up of 13 amino acids. CDR3 in amino acids: CASSQDLTDTQYF. The DNA for the CDR3 is TGCGCCAGCAGCCAAGATCTAACAGATACGCAGTATTTT.

Only one count was recorded for this clone. The genes are TRBV14 and TRBJ2-7; 11 bases fit TRBD2. After removal of 3 bases from V and 1 base from J, the junction contained 2 bases not matched to a gene. CDR3 length: 15 amino acids. CDR1 is SGHDN and CDR2 is FVKESK in the germline V gene. The CDR3 protein is CASSQGLAVSYEQYF. The CDR3 nucleotides read TGTGCCAGCAGCCAGGGACTAGCGGTATCCTACGAGCAGTACTTC.

The V gene is TRBV19, the J gene TRBJ1-2; D unclear. The ends were cut back, 1 base at V and 4 bases at J, with 10 bases in the middle. Germline V gene lookup returns CDR1 LNHDA and CDR2 SQIVND (reference sequence). The CDR3 totals 14 residues. The CDR3 coding sequence is TGTGCCAGTAGTATAGTGGAGGGAAGCTATGGCTACACCTTC. This encodes CASSIVEGSYGYTF. Variable domain in full (rest from reference TRBV19 and TRBJ1-2): DGGITQSPKYLFRKEGQNVTLSCEQNLNHDAMYWYRQDPGQGLRLIYYSQIVNDFQKGDIAEGYSVSREKKESFPLTVTSAQKNPTAFYLCASSIVEGSYGYTFGSGTRLTVV.

This chain uses TRBV7-2 with TRBJ1-6, with 8 bases aligning to TRBD1. The germline gives CDR1 SGHTA, CDR2 FQGNSA. V dropped 2 bases and J dropped 8; count of bases not matched to a gene: 5. The CDR3 runs 15 residues. The CDR3 region has the DNA TGTGCCAGCAGCTTACAGGGGGCGGCATATTCACCCCTCCACTTT. Its translation: CASSLQGAAYSPLHF.

The chain carries TRBV5-7 and TRBJ1-6, with D uncertain. TRBV5-7 is sorted into the ORF group, with uncertain function. CDR3 length: 15 amino acids. Deletions cut 3 bases from V and 3 bases from J, with 10 bases between. The CDR3 region is CASSWTGIYNSPLHF. DNA for the CDR3: TGTGCCAGCAGCTGGACCGGGATCTATAATTCACCCCTCCACTTT.